This T cell receptor beta chain was retrieved from a study of cytomegalovirus exposure and HLA in healthy donors. Amplification used 60 Vbeta primers and 13 Jbeta primers. Profiling relied on immunoSEQ multiplex PCR, and the TCRdb table lists in-frame clones only, not all of them. This sample's table reports roughly 70,000 clones. Germline V lookup: CDR1 SGDLS, CDR2 YYNGEE. The CDR3 contains 17 residues. V dropped 0 bases and J dropped 4 bases, with 19 bases sitting between them. This clonotype was sampled from a female donor in good health and CMV-seropositive. This chain connects TRBV9 to TRBJ1-1, with D perhaps matching TRBD1 (6 bases). Material: PBMCs. This chain's CDR3 is CASSVDPVQGVSTEAFF. CDR3 nucleotides: TGTGCCAGCAGCGTAGATCCCGTACAGGGAGTGAGCACTGAAGCTTTCTTT.